Described below is a single TCR beta chain sequence and its context. Measured with immunoSEQ multiplex PCR; TCRdb has only the in-frame clones, and not every one. The data contain tens of thousands of clones, around 90% of them singletons. Trimming left V 5 bases short and J 2 bases short, with 10 bases between. This CDR3 is 13 amino acids long. Germline V CDR1 and CDR2: SGHTA, FQGNSA. This sample's treatment: randomized to nivolumab then ipilimumab (arm A) or the reverse (arm B). Patients had received no earlier DNA-damaging chemotherapy. This sample stems from a study of sequential checkpoint blockade in melanoma.

V usage is TRBV7-2 and J usage is TRBJ2-7; D is unresolved. The receptor was isolated from a human donor with melanoma. The sequences come from CD8+ T cells sorted from blood (inferred from file names), collected from a patient given nivolumab and ipilimumab in sequence. This chain's CDR3 is CASSPAETYEQYF. In nucleotides, the CDR3 is TGTGCCAGCAGCCCCGCGGAGACCTACGAGCAGTACTTC.